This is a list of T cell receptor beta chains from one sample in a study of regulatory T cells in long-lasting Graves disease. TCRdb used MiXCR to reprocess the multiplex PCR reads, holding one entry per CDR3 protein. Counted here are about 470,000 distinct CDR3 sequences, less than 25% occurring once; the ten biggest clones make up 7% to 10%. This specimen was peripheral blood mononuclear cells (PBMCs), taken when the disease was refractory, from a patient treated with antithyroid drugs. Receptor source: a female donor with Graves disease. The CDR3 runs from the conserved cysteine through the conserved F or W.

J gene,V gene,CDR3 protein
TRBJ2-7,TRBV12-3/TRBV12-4,CASSLKQGFYEQYF
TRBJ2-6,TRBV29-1,CSAETGALSGANVLTF
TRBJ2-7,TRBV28,CASSLELTSWNYEQYF
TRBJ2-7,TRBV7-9,CASSNTGTGFYEQYF
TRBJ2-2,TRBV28,CASSLGDGTGELFF
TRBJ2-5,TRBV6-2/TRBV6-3,CASSYSPTTETQYF
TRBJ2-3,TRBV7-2,CASSPRYTQYF
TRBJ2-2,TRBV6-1,CATWGGGRPPGELFF
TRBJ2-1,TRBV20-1,CSATNHEGTSGAKQFF
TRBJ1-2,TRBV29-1,CSVPRRGGYTF
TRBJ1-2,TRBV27,CASRLLGGYGYTF
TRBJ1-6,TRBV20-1,CSARGPLNNSPLHF
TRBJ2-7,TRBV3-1,CASSVETSSLYEQYF
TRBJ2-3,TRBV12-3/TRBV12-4,CASSPQRVPTDTQYF
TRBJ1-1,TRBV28,CASSPREGGRTEAFF
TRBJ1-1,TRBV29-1,CSVKGTGAPNTEAFF
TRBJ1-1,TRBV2,CASSEDRVIGAFF
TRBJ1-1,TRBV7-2,CASSIVSNTEAFF
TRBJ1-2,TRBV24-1,CATSDPDEALHGYTF
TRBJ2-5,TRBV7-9,CASSLAGYQETQYF
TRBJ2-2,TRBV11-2,CASSLSLVGGGTGELFF
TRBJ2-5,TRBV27,CASRSTSGLQETQYF
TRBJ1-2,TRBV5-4,CASKAGGGDGYTF
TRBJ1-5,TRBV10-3,CAISEQSNQPQHF
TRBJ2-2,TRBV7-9,CASSSPSGITGELFF
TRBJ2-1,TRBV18,CASSPLRGFDEQFF
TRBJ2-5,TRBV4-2,CASSQGLAGGLGKTQYF
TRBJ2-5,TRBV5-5,CASSPSGREGPETQHF
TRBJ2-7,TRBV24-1,CATSPGQGYEQYF
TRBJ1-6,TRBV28,CASSRGPRGSSYNSPLHF
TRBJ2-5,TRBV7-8,CASSPPTSGGETQYF
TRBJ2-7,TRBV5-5,CASSFGTGLTYEQYF
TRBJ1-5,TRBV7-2,CASSRPDGNQPQHF
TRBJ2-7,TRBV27,CASSYEGLYYEQYF
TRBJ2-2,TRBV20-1,CSARDRGLLGELFF
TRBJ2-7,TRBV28,CASSFAGTSGYEQYF
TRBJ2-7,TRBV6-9,CASSSDGFRGTSYEQYF
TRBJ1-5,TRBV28,CASTPLSRGLQPQHF
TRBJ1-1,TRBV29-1,CSGKTGGTEAFF
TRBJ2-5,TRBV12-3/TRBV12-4,CASSLEMGRLAGDQETQYF
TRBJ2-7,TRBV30,CAWSALAGGGEQYF
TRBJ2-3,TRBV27,CASSQLYTDTQYF
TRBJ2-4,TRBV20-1,CSAPRRDRGTKNIQYF
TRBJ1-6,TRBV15,CATSSSGVPGNSPLHF
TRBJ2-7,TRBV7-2,CASSSILGLQEAYEQYF
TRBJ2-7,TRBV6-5,CASSYLDGGYEQYF